This T cell receptor (beta chain) was sequenced in a study of T cells in Graves' hyperthyroidism and ophthalmopathy. This clonotype came up a few times. Researchers amplified the TCR beta CDR3 regions from RNA transcripts. HTBI primers were used for first-round RT-PCR of the TCR CDR3. TCRdb fed the multiplex PCR reads into MiXCR, producing one record per CDR3 protein. The sample includes hundreds of thousands of distinct CDR3 sequences, approximately 14% seen only once; the top ten take roughly 10%. CDR3 size: 13 residues. Germline V lookup: CDR1 MNHNS, CDR2 SASEGT. Trimming pared 8 bases from V and 8 bases from J, leaving 16 bases between.

The chain uses TRBV6-1 and TRBJ2-1, with D possibly being TRBD2 (5 bases). Material: blood. The receptor's source is a woman aged 18-35 years with Graves' hyperthyroidism. The CDR3 DNA sequence: TGTGCCAGCGGCCAGGAGTGGGAGTATGAGCAGTTCTTC. Its translation: CASGQEWEYEQFF.